Sequencing of this TCR beta chain was carried out in a study of vaccination effects on CD4 cells after COVID-19. Sequencing was performed with immunoSEQ multiplex PCR; in TCRdb, only in-frame clones are kept and a portion is missing. The sample has more than 65,000 clones; 70% to 90% are singletons. Notes on this clone: Its cognate antigen is unknown.

Using viral peptide pools, the ViraFEST assay grew out antigen-specific CD4+ T cells prior to sequencing. Following a roughly ten-day culture, CD4+ T cells were purified. The participants, recipients of two vaccine doses, got either BNT162b2 or mRNA-1273. People in the vaccine group had not been infected with SARS-CoV-2 before, and their nucleocapsid antibodies were negative. CDR3 size: 15 residues. V lost 5 bases and J 8 bases, leaving 16 bases between the germline ends. Germline values: CDR1 MNHEY, CDR2 SVGAGI. Sample: CD4+ T cells from PBMCs cultured with HCoV-229E spike peptides, taken after COVID-19 vaccination. This chain joins TRBV6-5 and TRBJ1-6; D remains ambiguous. The TCR comes from a human donor who received a COVID-19 vaccine. CDR3 nucleotide sequence: TGTGCCAGCAGTATACGAAGGTTAGTGGATTCACCCCTCCACTTT. It encodes CASSIRRLVDSPLHF.